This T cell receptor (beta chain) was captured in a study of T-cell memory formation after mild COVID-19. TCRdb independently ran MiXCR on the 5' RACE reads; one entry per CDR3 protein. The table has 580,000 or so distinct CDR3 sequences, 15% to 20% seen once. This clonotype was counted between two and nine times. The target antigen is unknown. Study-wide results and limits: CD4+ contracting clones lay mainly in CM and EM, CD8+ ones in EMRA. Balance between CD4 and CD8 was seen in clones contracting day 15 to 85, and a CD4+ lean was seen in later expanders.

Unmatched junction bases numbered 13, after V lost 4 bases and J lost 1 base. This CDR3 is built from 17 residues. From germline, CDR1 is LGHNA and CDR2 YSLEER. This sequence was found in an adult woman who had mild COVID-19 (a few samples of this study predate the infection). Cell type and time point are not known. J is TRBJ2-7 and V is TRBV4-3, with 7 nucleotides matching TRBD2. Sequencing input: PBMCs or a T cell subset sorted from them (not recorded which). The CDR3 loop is CASSPTVGRVESYEQYF. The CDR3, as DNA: TGCGCCAGCAGCCCTACTGTTGGGAGGGTTGAATCCTACGAGCAGTACTTC.